Each of the 30 T cell receptor beta chains below was sequenced from the same sample in a study of cytomegalovirus exposure and HLA in healthy donors. The PCR employed 60 Vbeta primers together with 13 Jbeta primers. Libraries were prepared by immunoSEQ multiplex PCR; TCRdb keeps only in-frame clonotypes and omits some of them. The data hold about 200,000 clones, with roughly four fifths observed a single time. Input material: PBMCs. These receptors came from a woman in her thirties or forties in good health and CMV-seronegative.

V is TRBV18 and J is TRBJ2-7; 10 bases line up with TRBD1. Per germline, CDR1 KGHSH and CDR2 LQKENI. The CDR3 spans 15 residues. J lost 3 bases, V lost 6 bases, and 8 bases had no gene match. CDR3 sequence: CASSQPGTGDYEQYF. The CDR3 DNA sequence: TGTGCCAGCTCCCAGCCCGGGACAGGGGACTACGAGCAGTACTTC. Using reference TRBV18 and TRBJ2-7 for the parts outside the CDR3, the full variable domain is NAGVMQNPRHLVRRRGQEARLRCSPMKGHSHVYWYRQLPEEGLKFMVYLQKENIIDESGMPKERFSAEFPKEGPSILRIQQVVRGDSAAYFCASSQPGTGDYEQYFGPGTRLTVT.

The chain carries TRBV7-9 and TRBJ2-2; TRBD2 agrees at 8 bases. The CDR3 extends over 17 amino acids. The V gene end was trimmed by 2 bases and the J gene end by 4 bases; junction bases not matched to a gene: 9. Germline V CDR1 and CDR2: SEHNR, FQNEAQ (reference sequence). For the CDR3, the DNA is TGTGCCAGCAGCTTATGGACGGGAGGGCCCTCCACCGGGGAGCTGTTTTTT. It codes for CASSLWTGGPSTGELFF.

This clone was seen more than once but under ten times. V is TRBV5-6 and J is TRBJ1-3, with D hard to call. This CDR3 contains 15 residues. The V and J ends lost 5 bases and 0 bases respectively, with 12 bases between them. Germline CDR1 SGHDT, CDR2 YYEEEE. CDR3 DNA sequence: TGTGCCAGCAGGAGCTCTGAGAGCTCTGGAAACACCATATATTTT. Translated, it gives CASRSSESSGNTIYF.

The CDR3 is CAWSDNRLAVPIDTQYF. The CDR3 DNA is TGTGCCTGGAGCGACAACCGACTAGCGGTACCGATAGATACGCAGTATTTT. The chain joins TRBV30 to TRBJ2-3; 9 bases are shared with TRBD2. The CDR3 loop spans 17 amino acids. V lost 3 bases and J lost 5; bases outside the gene matches: 15. Germline V gene data show CDR1 as GTSNPN and CDR2 as SVGIG (reference sequence).

V and J are TRBV6-5 and TRBJ1-1; a weak D match, TRBD1 (5 bases). V was pared by 7 bases and J by 4 bases, with 13 bases between. The CDR3 runs 13 residues. CDR1 and CDR2 from the germline V gene are MNHEY and SVGAGI. DNA for the CDR3: TGTGCCAGCAAACGGGGGTGGGTCACTGAAGCTTTCTTT. Translating gives CASKRGWVTEAFF.

This sequence joins TRBV27 and TRBJ1-1; D is undetermined. The germline CDR1 and CDR2 sequences are MNHEY and SMNVEV (reference sequence). V gave up 5 bases and J gave up 1 base, with 17 bases separating them. CDR3 length: 16 amino acids. Here the CDR3 DNA reads TGTGCCAGCAGTCTGGTGAGGGTTGCAAAGAACACTGAAGCTTTCTTT. Its translation: CASSLVRVAKNTEAFF.

V usage is TRBV6-5 and J usage is TRBJ1-3; 7 nucleotides align to TRBD1. The CDR3 covers 15 residues. Unmatched junction bases numbered 5, after V lost 2 bases and J lost 4 bases. Per germline, CDR1 MNHEY and CDR2 SVGAGI. CDR3 bases: TGTGCCAGCAGTTACCAGGGGGGTTCCGGAAACACCATATATTTT. Translated: CASSYQGGSGNTIYF.

Only one count was recorded for this clone. The V call is TRBV10-1, the J call TRBJ2-7; perhaps TRBD2 as D (6 bases). Germline V gives CDR1 WNHNN, CDR2 SYGVQD (reference sequence). The ends were cut back, 1 base at V and 7 bases at J, with 17 bases in the middle. This CDR3 region has 15 residues. The CDR3 DNA is TGCGCCAGCAGTGAGTGGGGGTTCGGGGGTGGTGAGCAGTACTTC. Its protein product is CASSEWGFGGGEQYF.

Here the CDR3 DNA reads TGTGCCAGCAGCTCGACGAGGTTCTCCTACAATGAGCAGTTCTTC. Its protein is CASSSTRFSYNEQFF. The chain combines TRBV11-3 with TRBJ2-1; D unclear. Trimming removed 4 bases from V and 0 bases from J, with 10 bases in between. CDR1 and CDR2 from the germline V gene are SGHNT and YENEEA. The CDR3 length is 15 residues.

The V gene is TRBV7-2, the J gene TRBJ1-5; the match to TRBD1 covers 8 bases. The CDR3 runs to 15 residues. Germline assignment: CDR1 SGHTA and CDR2 FQGNSA. Unmatched junction bases numbered 9, after V lost 5 bases and J lost 6 bases. The CDR3 DNA is TGTGCCAGCAGCCCCGGGGCAGGGGGCGGTCAGCCCCAGCATTTT. Protein sequence: CASSPGAGGGQPQHF.

V is TRBV29-1 and J is TRBJ1-3; D perhaps matches TRBD1 (6 bases). V was trimmed by 6 bases and J by 2 bases, leaving 8 bases between them. The CDR3 is made up of 12 amino acids. Per germline, CDR1 SQVTM and CDR2 ANQGSEA. Here the CDR3 reads CSVGGPGNTIYF. DNA of the CDR3: TGCAGCGTGGGGGGGCCTGGAAACACCATATATTTT.

CDR3 protein: CASSLAGETGELFF. The CDR3 DNA reads as TGCGCCAGCAGCTTGGCGGGGGAGACCGGGGAGCTGTTTTTT. V and J are TRBV5-1 and TRBJ2-2; D perhaps matches TRBD2 (6 bases). CDR1 is SGHRS and CDR2 is YFSETQ in the germline V gene. The CDR3 has 14 amino acids. Trimming stripped 0 bases from V and 5 bases from J, with 8 bases between.

The rearrangement uses TRBV7-2 and TRBJ2-5, with 7 bases aligning to TRBD2. The J call may be in error: the DNA end matches TRBJ2-7 better. The CDR3 consists of 14 residues. CDR1 and CDR2 (germline): SGHTA, FQGNSA. CDR3 in DNA: TGTGCCAGCACCGGTGGCGGGAGCTCCTACGAGCAGTACTTC. Its protein product is CASTGGGSSYEQYF.

The rearrangement links TRBV4-2 to TRBJ2-7; D is unclear. The CDR3 is made up of 15 amino acids. The germline gives CDR1 LGHNA, CDR2 YNFKEQ. Trimming removed 2 bases from V and 1 base from J, with 12 bases in between. The DNA for the CDR3 is TGTGCCAGCAGCCAATCCAGGCTTCGATCCTACGAGCAGTACTTC. Protein product: CASSQSRLRSYEQYF.

The CDR3 region has the DNA TGTGCCAGCAGTGGCGGTAGGAGCTCCTACGAGCAGTACTTC. It specifies CASSGGRSSYEQYF. The gene calls are TRBV7-2 and TRBJ2-7, with D hard to call. V lost 6 bases, J lost 0 bases, and 12 bases lay in between. The CDR3 totals 14 residues. Germline CDR1 SGHTA, CDR2 FQGNSA.

The chain carries TRBV14 and TRBJ1-2; 10 bases agree with TRBD1. J gave up 5 bases and V 4 bases, and 7 bases lay outside the gene matches. Germline V gene sequence: CDR1 SGHDN, CDR2 FVKESK. This CDR3 is built from 15 residues. As DNA, the CDR3 is TGTGCCAGCAGCCGCGTGGGACAGGGGATTTATGGCTACACCTTC. Translating it yields CASSRVGQGIYGYTF.

The chain employs TRBV7-9 and TRBJ1-3; TRBD1 might be the D (5 bases). The length of the CDR3 is 18 residues. Trimming cost V 2 bases and J 4 bases, with 21 bases left between them. CDR1 and CDR2 from the germline V gene are SEHNR and FQNEAQ (reference sequence). CDR3 region: CASSLILGSGPAGNTIYF. The DNA of the CDR3 is TGTGCCAGCAGCTTAATTCTAGGGTCAGGGCCGGCGGGAAACACCATATATTTT.

The chain uses TRBV27 and TRBJ2-1, with 8 bases matching TRBD2. The CDR3 spans 16 residues. V shed 5 bases and J 0 bases; nucleotides not matched to a gene: 6. Germline V gene sequence: CDR1 MNHEY, CDR2 SMNVEV (reference sequence). The CDR3 region has the DNA TGTGCCAGCAGTCGCTCGAGCGGGAGCTCCTACAATGAGCAGTTCTTC. Translation gives CASSRSSGSSYNEQFF.

This rearrangement joins TRBV30 to TRBJ1-4, with D tentatively TRBD1 (6 bases). CDR1 GTSNPN and CDR2 SVGIG come from the germline V gene (reference sequence). The CDR3 runs 13 residues. V was pared by 1 base and J by 7 bases, with 10 bases between. CDR3 region: CAWSGDRSEKLFF. The CDR3, as DNA: TGTGCCTGGAGTGGCGACAGGTCTGAAAAACTGTTTTTT.

The chain employs TRBV5-1 and TRBJ1-1, with 10 positions matching TRBD1. Trimming at V came to 2 bases and at J to 9 bases, leaving 10 bases not matched to a gene. The CDR3 runs 15 residues. The germline V gene has CDR1 SGHRS and CDR2 YFSETQ. The CDR3 region is CASSLWAGTGEKAFF. CDR3 nucleotide sequence: TGCGCCAGCAGCTTATGGGCAGGGACAGGGGAGAAAGCTTTCTTT.

This chain joins TRBV7-3 and TRBJ2-2; unclear D gene. V lost 5 bases and J 2 bases, leaving 12 bases between the germline ends. Germline assignment: CDR1 SGHTA and CDR2 FQGTGA. This CDR3 is built from 15 residues. The CDR3 protein is CASSPEARNTGELFF. In DNA, the CDR3 is TGTGCCAGCAGCCCCGAAGCTAGAAACACCGGGGAGCTGTTTTTT.

V gene TRBV2 combines with J gene TRBJ1-1; TRBD1 matches at 7 bases. Losses at the gene ends were 9 bases for V and 10 bases for J; bases not matched to a gene: 5. The CDR3 has 10 residues. Per germline, CDR1 SNHLY and CDR2 FYNNEI. DNA for the CDR3: TGTGCCAGAGGGGGCAGTGGAGCTTTCTTT. It codes for CARGGSGAFF.

This clone was counted only a few times. The chain is built from TRBV27 and TRBJ2-1; 8 nucleotides line up with TRBD2. Germline V gene lookup returns CDR1 MNHEY and CDR2 SMNVEV (reference sequence). This CDR3 has 16 amino acids. Trimming cost V 5 bases and J 6 bases; bases outside gene matches: 12. The CDR3 loop reads CASSPGLAGGTNEQFF. The CDR3 coding sequence is TGTGCCAGCAGTCCAGGACTGGCGGGAGGAACCAATGAGCAGTTCTTC.

The rearrangement links TRBV7-2 to TRBJ2-7; 10 nucleotides agree with TRBD1. Germline assignment: CDR1 SGHTA and CDR2 FQGNSA. The length of the CDR3 is 18 residues. The junction had 13 bases not matched to a gene; V was cut back by 2 bases and J by 3 bases. The CDR3 protein is CASSLHRPPGQGIYEQYF. As DNA, the CDR3 is TGTGCCAGCAGCTTACACAGACCTCCGGGACAGGGGATCTACGAGCAGTACTTC.

The gene calls are TRBV7-6 and TRBJ1-1; weak D call: TRBD1 (6 bases). The CDR3 is 13 amino acids. Trimming left V 7 bases short and J 5 bases short, with 14 bases between. The germline gives CDR1 SGHVS, CDR2 FNYEAQ. The CDR3 is CASTNAGETEAFF. CDR3 nucleotide sequence: TGTGCCAGCACCAACGCAGGGGAAACTGAAGCTTTCTTT. Together with reference TRBV7-6 and TRBJ1-1, the CDR3 gives the full variable domain: GAGVSQSPRYKVTKRGQDVALRCDPISGHVSLYWYRQALGQGPEFLTYFNYEAQQDKSGLPNDRFSAERPEGSISTLTIQRTEQRDSAMYRCASTNAGETEAFFGQGTRLTVV.

The chain recombines TRBV19 with TRBJ1-2, with 7 bases lining up with TRBD1. This CDR3 contains 12 residues. Germline CDR1 and CDR2: LNHDA and SQIVND (reference sequence). The trim removed 4 bases at V and 10 bases at J, leaving 6 bases unmatched. The CDR3: CASSTGGSDYTF. DNA of the CDR3: TGTGCCAGTAGTACAGGGGGTAGTGACTACACCTTC.

This sequence joins TRBV4-1 and TRBJ1-1; D is unresolved. Germline lookup yields CDR1 MGHRA and CDR2 YSYEKL. CDR3 length equals 15 residues. V lost 0 bases and J lost 3, with 11 bases in between. As DNA, the CDR3 is TGCGCCAGCAGCCAAGAGTCGCCGGGGTACACTGAAGCTTTCTTT. Protein product: CASSQESPGYTEAFF.

V and J are TRBV7-8 and TRBJ1-1; D is perhaps TRBD1 (5 bases). CDR3 length: 15 amino acids. CDR1 and CDR2 from the germline V gene are SGHVS and FQNEAQ. V lost 1 base to trimming and J lost 5 bases, with 14 bases between them. The CDR3 protein is CASSLEGRVATEAFF. The DNA of the CDR3 is TGTGCCAGCAGCTTAGAGGGCAGGGTGGCGACTGAAGCTTTCTTT.

This chain uses TRBV6-6 with TRBJ1-3; D remains unclear. Between the trimmed V and J ends, which lost 10 bases and 1 base, there was a span of 17 bases. The CDR3 loop spans 15 amino acids. Germline V gene data show CDR1 as MNHNY and CDR2 as SVGAGI (reference sequence). The CDR3 reads CATSISPGSGNTIYF. In DNA, the CDR3 is TGTGCCACCAGCATTTCTCCGGGGTCTGGAAACACCATATATTTT.

The chain is built from TRBV5-1 and TRBJ2-2; 10 bases align to TRBD2. CDR3 length: 15 amino acids. Germline V gene sequence: CDR1 SGHRS, CDR2 YFSETQ. Germline trimming cut 4 bases from V and 5 bases from J; bases unmatched to any gene: 5. CDR3 sequence reads: CASSLAAGGTGELFF. The DNA for the CDR3 is TGCGCCAGCAGCCTAGCAGCGGGAGGGACCGGGGAGCTGTTTTTT.